The 31 T cell receptor beta chains presented below share a single source sample, sequenced in a study of T-cell memory formation after mild COVID-19. TCRdb analysed the 5' RACE reads with MiXCR anew, one entry per CDR3 protein. There are around 300,000 distinct CDR3 sequences in the sample; around 13% occur only once, and about 20% lies in the top ten. Sequenced: PBMCs or a T cell subset sorted from them (not recorded which). These receptors originate from a man younger than 35 who had mild COVID-19 (a few samples of this study predate the infection). Cell type and time point are not known.

This chain uses TRBV24-1 with TRBJ2-4; 9 nucleotides align to TRBD1. CDR1 and CDR2 (germline): KGHDR, SFDVKD. The J segment lost 6 bases and the V segment lost 3 bases, leaving 14 bases of the junction unmatched. There are 18 residues in the CDR3. The DNA of the CDR3 is TGTGCCACCAGTGATCGCCGGGACAGGGCTATATGGGGAAACATTCAGTACTTC. Translating gives CATSDRRDRAIWGNIQYF.

This clonotype was counted at least ten times. The chain employs TRBV7-9 and TRBJ1-5; D remains ambiguous. Germline values: CDR1 SEHNR, CDR2 FQNEAQ (reference sequence). V was trimmed by 5 bases and J by 1 base, leaving 6 bases between them. The CDR3 is 13 residues long. Here the CDR3 DNA reads TGTGCCAGCAGCGGGCAGAGCAATCAGCCCCAGCATTTT. Amino acid sequence: CASSGQSNQPQHF.

This clonotype was detected ten times or more. The V gene is TRBV5-1, the J gene TRBJ2-3; 10 nucleotides line up with TRBD2. J was trimmed by 5 bases and V by 7 bases; bases with no gene match: 16. CDR1 and CDR2 (germline): SGHRS, YFSETQ. The CDR3 is 17 amino acids. The CDR3, as DNA: TGCGCCAGCGGCGTCGGACCGGAGCGGGGGGGCTTAGATACGCAGTATTTT. This codes for CASGVGPERGGLDTQYF.

In this sample, this clonotype turned up a few times. The chain has TRBV24-1 and TRBJ2-7, with TRBD1 as a possible D gene (7 bases). Germline CDR1 reads KGHDR; CDR2 reads SFDVKD. The CDR3 consists of 16 residues. V dropped 3 bases and J dropped 7 bases, with 21 bases sitting between them. CDR3 residues: CATSDPGRRGPGEQYF. The CDR3 coding sequence is TGTGCCACCAGTGATCCGGGACGGAGGGGGCCGGGGGAGCAGTACTTC.

The chain has TRBV21-1 and TRBJ2-2; the D segment call TRBD1 is taken from the table without a DNA check. TRBV21-1 is marked as a pseudogene. This CDR3 spans 14 amino acids. CDR3 loop: CASVQGALTGELFF. CDR3 in DNA: TGTGCCAGCGTCCAGGGGGCTTTGACCGGGGAGCTGTTTTTT.

There are a few counts of this clonotype. This rearrangement joins TRBV5-1 to TRBJ1-1; D may be TRBD1 (5 bases). CDR1 SGHRS and CDR2 YFSETQ come from the germline V gene. Trimming shortened V by 7 bases and J by 1 base, and 14 bases separated the two germline ends. The CDR3 spans 14 residues. The CDR3 reads CASGKGQPNTEAFF. As DNA, the CDR3 is TGCGCCAGCGGCAAGGGGCAACCGAACACTGAAGCTTTCTTT.

This chain connects TRBV3-1 to TRBJ1-4; D ambiguous. V lost 5 bases and J 1 base, leaving 23 bases between the germline ends. CDR3 length: 19 amino acids. In germline, CDR1 is LGHDT, CDR2 YNNKEL (reference sequence). Here the CDR3 reads CASSKGRGPAPRTNEKLFF. The CDR3 bases are TGTGCCAGCAGCAAAGGAAGAGGTCCGGCTCCCAGAACTAATGAAAAACTGTTTTTT.

This clonotype was detected only a few times. The chain couples TRBV5-1 to TRBJ1-2; TRBD1 is a possible D gene (5 bases). This CDR3 is 14 amino acids long. Deletions cut 0 bases from V and 7 bases from J, with 13 bases between. Germline lookup yields CDR1 SGHRS and CDR2 YFSETQ. Written as DNA, the CDR3 is TGCGCCAGCAGCTTGGACAGGCCGGGGGGTGGCTACACCTTC. It yields the protein CASSLDRPGGGYTF.

This clonotype occurred a few times. This rearrangement joins TRBV7-9 to TRBJ1-3, with 7 bases aligning to TRBD1. Germline CDR1 and CDR2: SEHNR and FQNEAQ (reference sequence). The junction had 4 bases not matched to a gene; V was cut back by 5 bases and J by 3 bases. This CDR3 comprises 14 residues. The DNA for the CDR3 is TGTGCCAGCAGCGTGGGACAGATTGGAAACACCATATATTTT. This codes for CASSVGQIGNTIYF.

The gene calls are TRBV4-2 and TRBJ2-3; D is unclear. The CDR3 runs to 16 residues. Germline CDR1 is LGHNA and CDR2 is YNFKEQ. The V gene lost 1 base and the J gene lost 3 bases, with 14 bases spanning the gap. The CDR3 nucleotides are TGTGCCAGCAGCCAAGTTACAGCTGGTTCGACAGATACGCAGTATTTT. As protein: CASSQVTAGSTDTQYF.

The rearrangement joins TRBV7-2 to TRBJ2-7; 7 bases fit TRBD2. The CDR3 is 15 residues long. Germline assignment: CDR1 SGHTA and CDR2 FQGNSA. Trimming removed 0 bases from V and 0 bases from J; junction bases left unmatched: 2. CDR3 DNA: TGTGCCAGCAGCTTAGCCGGGGGGAGCTCCTACGAGCAGTACGTC. This codes for CASSLAGGSSYEQYV.

V usage is TRBV3-1 and J usage is TRBJ1-1; no clear D gene. V was cut by 0 bases and J by 8 bases, with 13 bases left in between. CDR3 length: 14 amino acids. Germline V gives CDR1 LGHDT, CDR2 YNNKEL (reference sequence). The CDR3, as DNA: TGTGCCAGCAGCCAAGAAGGTATCGGTAGGGAAGCTTTCTTT. Amino acids: CASSQEGIGREAFF.

The chain recombines TRBV9 with TRBJ1-2; weak D call: TRBD1 (6 bases). V lost 1 base, J lost 7 bases, and 20 bases lay in between. Germline values: CDR1 SGDLS, CDR2 YYNGEE. This CDR3 has 16 amino acids. The chain's CDR3 is CASSVRPRGAPSGYTF. CDR3 nucleotide sequence: TGTGCCAGCAGCGTACGCCCTCGGGGGGCTCCAAGTGGCTACACCTTC.

This clonotype was seen a handful of times. The DNA of the CDR3 is TGCGCCAGCGCCCAAGCGAAATACGAGCAGTACGTC. This encodes CASAQAKYEQYV. The chain employs TRBV5-1 and TRBJ2-7; D ambiguous. The CDR3 contains 12 residues. Germline values: CDR1 SGHRS, CDR2 YFSETQ. Trimming took off 7 bases at V and 4 bases at J, with 12 bases between the two ends.

CDR3 sequence: CASSLSYGLHGYTF. In DNA form, the CDR3 reads TGTGCCAGCAGTTTATCCTACGGACTCCATGGCTACACCTTC. The J gene is TRBJ1-2, the V gene TRBV27; the D is unclear. Trimming cost V 0 bases and J 6 bases, with 11 bases left between them. CDR3 length equals 14 residues. The germline gives CDR1 MNHEY, CDR2 SMNVEV (reference sequence).

The gene calls are TRBV24-1 and TRBJ2-7; D not certain. Per the germline V gene, CDR1 is KGHDR and CDR2 is SFDVKD. The CDR3 contains 13 residues. V lost 10 bases, J lost 0 bases, and 12 bases lay in between. CDR3 bases: TGTGCCACAAATTACAGTGCCTCCTACGAGCAGTACGTC. Translation gives CATNYSASYEQYV.

This chain joins TRBV4-3 and TRBJ2-5; 9 nucleotides agree with TRBD2. CDR1 and CDR2 (germline): LGHNA, YSLEER. CDR3 length equals 17 residues. V trimming: 3 bases; J trimming: 2 bases; junction bases outside the gene matches: 10. The CDR3 loop is CASSQFGLAWGQETQYF. DNA for the CDR3: TGCGCCAGCAGCCAGTTCGGACTAGCGTGGGGGCAAGAGACCCAGTACTTC.

V usage is TRBV27 and J usage is TRBJ2-6; TRBD2 is a possible D gene (6 bases). CDR1 is MNHEY and CDR2 is SMNVEV in the germline V gene (reference sequence). The CDR3 covers 16 residues. V lost 5 bases to trimming and J lost 0 bases, with 11 bases between them. CDR3 loop: CASSGGVYSGANVLTF. The DNA of the CDR3 is TGTGCCAGCAGTGGCGGGGTCTACTCTGGGGCCAACGTCCTGACTTTC.

The gene calls are TRBV6-2 or TRBV6-3 and TRBJ2-5; 13 bases agree with TRBD2. The germline CDR1 and CDR2 sequences are MNHEY and SVGEGT. There are 17 residues in the CDR3. Germline trimming cut 7 bases from V and 5 bases from J; bases unmatched to any gene: 13. CDR3 bases: TGTGCCAGCACCGCGATCACTAGCGGGGGGGCCCTCGAGACCCAGTACTTC. It yields the protein CASTAITSGGALETQYF.

This clonotype has a count of ten or more. The chain couples TRBV5-1 to TRBJ2-1; no clear D gene. Between the trimmed V and J ends, which lost 0 bases and 2 bases, there was a span of 9 bases. The CDR3 covers 15 residues. The germline CDR1 and CDR2 sequences are SGHRS and YFSETQ. In nucleotides, the CDR3 is TGCGCCAGCAGCTTGGTTAGTCCCCCCTACAATGAGCAGTTCTTC. Amino acids: CASSLVSPPYNEQFF. Filled out from reference TRBV5-1 and TRBJ2-1, the complete variable domain reads KAGVTQTPRYLIKTRGQQVTLSCSPISGHRSVSWYQQTPGQGLQFLFEYFSETQRNKGNFPGRFSGRQFSNSRSEMNVSTLELGDSALYLCASSLVSPPYNEQFFGPGTRLTVL.

The CDR3 spells CAARRQTQETQYF. CDR3 sequence (DNA): TGTGCCGCTAGACGACAGACACAAGAGACCCAGTACTTC. The chain uses TRBV6-1 and TRBJ2-5; TRBD1 is a possible D gene (5 bases). From germline, CDR1 is MNHNS and CDR2 SASEGT. The CDR3 is made up of 13 amino acids. Trimming took 11 bases from V and 2 from J, leaving 15 bases between them.

This clonotype was seen only a few times. The V gene is TRBV19, the J gene TRBJ2-1; D may match TRBD1 or TRBD2 (6 bases each). This CDR3 has 12 residues. With 6 bases removed from V and 5 bases from J, the gap between germline ends came to 8 bases. The germline CDR1 and CDR2 sequences are LNHDA and SQIVND (reference sequence). Here the CDR3 reads CASRRGDNEQFF. In DNA, the CDR3 is TGTGCCAGTAGAAGGGGGGACAATGAGCAGTTCTTC.

V gene TRBV12-3 or TRBV12-4 combines with J gene TRBJ2-3, with 8 bases that match TRBD2. With 1 base clipped from V and 7 bases from J, the junction kept 10 bases outside the gene matches. The CDR3 is 16 amino acids. In DNA form, the CDR3 reads TGTGCCAGCAGTTTAGACCCCGGGGGGGGTTTGAATACGCAGTATTTT. It encodes CASSLDPGGGLNTQYF.

This clonotype was counted only a few times. The rearrangement uses TRBV28 and TRBJ2-7, with 7 positions matching TRBD1. Germline V lookup: CDR1 MDHEN, CDR2 SYDVKM. The CDR3 contains 13 residues. V shed 3 bases, J shed 5 bases, and the junction held 4 bases outside the gene matches. The CDR3: CASSFRTGDEQYV. DNA of the CDR3: TGTGCCAGCAGTTTCCGGACAGGTGACGAGCAGTACGTC.

This chain connects TRBV3-1 to TRBJ2-3; TRBD1 matches 11 bases. The CDR3 consists of 16 residues. Looked up from germline, CDR1 is LGHDT and CDR2 is YNNKEL (reference sequence). V lost 4 bases to trimming and J lost 4 bases; unmatched junction nucleotides: 7. The CDR3, as DNA: TGTGCCAGCAGCCCAAGGGACAGGGGGGCGTCAGATACGCAGTATTTT. This sequence encodes CASSPRDRGASDTQYF.

This clonotype was counted at least ten times. The CDR3 here is CASSRGPQGRRNEQFF. For the CDR3, the DNA is TGTGCCAGCAGCAGGGGCCCCCAGGGACGTCGGAATGAGCAGTTCTTC. The chain has TRBV7-9 and TRBJ2-1; the D gene could be TRBD1 or TRBD2 (5 bases each). The V gene lost 5 bases and the J gene lost 7 bases, with 21 bases spanning the gap. Per the germline V gene, CDR1 is SEHNR and CDR2 is FQNEAQ (reference sequence). This CDR3 comprises 16 residues.

Many counts were recorded for this clonotype. The CDR3 nucleotides read TGTGCCAGCAGTTATGGAGACACTGAAGCTTTCTTT. This encodes CASSYGDTEAFF. The chain couples TRBV6-5 to TRBJ1-1; D remains ambiguous. CDR3 length: 12 amino acids. Trimming removed 3 bases at V and 3 bases at J, with 5 bases between. Germline V gene data show CDR1 as MNHEY and CDR2 as SVGAGI.

V gene TRBV29-1 combines with J gene TRBJ2-6; unclear D gene. The CDR3 sequence is 13 residues long. The V and J ends lost 4 bases and 0 bases respectively, with 4 bases between them. The V gene's germline CDR1 is SQVTM and CDR2 ANQGSEA. This CDR3 reads CSVGHSGANVLTF. The DNA of the CDR3 is TGCAGCGTTGGACACTCTGGGGCCAACGTCCTGACTTTC. Combining the CDR3 with reference TRBV29-1 and TRBJ2-6 gives the whole variable domain SAVISQKPSRDICQRGTSLTIQCQVDSQVTMMFWYRQQPGQSLTLIATANQGSEATYESGFVIDKFPISRPNLTFSTLTVSNMSPEDSSIYLCSVGHSGANVLTFGAGSRLTVL.

This clonotype has just a few counts. The V gene is TRBV18, the J gene TRBJ2-7, with D possibly TRBD1 on 7 matching bases. The CDR3 runs 15 residues. Trimming pared 4 bases from V and 3 bases from J, leaving 16 bases between. Germline lookup yields CDR1 KGHSH and CDR2 LQKENI. Here the CDR3 DNA reads TGTGCCAGCTCACAAGGGGGCGGGACCTACTACGAGCAGTACTTC. Its protein is CASSQGGGTYYEQYF.

V gene TRBV23-1 combines with J gene TRBJ1-1; no firm D call. TRBV23-1 is flagged as an ORF with uncertain function. The CDR3 has 18 amino acids. V dropped 0 bases and J dropped 0 bases, with 17 bases sitting between them. CDR3 sequence (DNA): TGCGCCAGCAGTCAATCTTGCCAGGCGGACGAGATGAACACTGAAGCTTTCTTT. This codes for CASSQSCQADEMNTEAFF.

The J gene is TRBJ2-2, the V gene TRBV7-9, with a possible D match to TRBD1 (6 bases). Trimming left V 3 bases short and J 5 bases short, with 10 bases between. The CDR3 contains 14 residues. From germline, CDR1 is SEHNR and CDR2 FQNEAQ (reference sequence). The CDR3 DNA follows: TGTGCCAGCAGCTTTTTACAGGGTACCGGGGAGCTGTTTTTT. Translating gives CASSFLQGTGELFF.